These 24 T cell receptor beta chains were all obtained from the same sample, sequenced in a study of human T cells and chemical hapten exposure. Time point meaning: patch test 2, 6 weeks after DPC sensitization. Treatment given: therapeutic diphenylcyclopropenone sensitization with weekly scalp DPC. Each CDR3 protein is one row after TCRdb ran MiXCR on the RACE reads. The profile shows more than 85,000 distinct CDR3 sequences, 9% to 9.5% of them singletons. The sample in question was whole blood, obtained in connection with sensitization to the hapten diphenylcyclopropenone (DPC). The receptor set was obtained from a woman aged 40 to 50 with alopecia areata. Some clones in this sample may be carry-over from other donors' samples.

This clonotype has a count of ten or more. This chain uses TRBV25-1 with TRBJ2-7; 9 bases align to TRBD1. CDR3 length equals 15 residues. Unmatched junction bases numbered 6, after V lost 4 bases and J lost 2 bases. Germline V gene data show CDR1 as MGHDK and CDR2 as SYGVNS. CDR3 nucleotides: TGTGCCAGCAGTGTTCCGGACAGGGGAACCTACGAGCAGTACTTC. Protein product: CASSVPDRGTYEQYF.

This clonotype has a count of ten or more. The V gene is TRBV18, the J gene TRBJ1-1; the D is unclear. The CDR3 runs 14 residues. V gave up 4 bases and J gave up 1 base, with 10 bases separating them. From germline, CDR1 is KGHSH and CDR2 LQKENI. The chain's CDR3 is CASSRAKTNTEAFF. CDR3 DNA sequence: TGTGCCAGCTCACGGGCAAAAACGAACACTGAAGCTTTCTTT.

Concerning this clonotype itself: This may be a read error: a much more frequent sequence differs by one nucleotide. This chain links TRBV29-1 with TRBJ2-1; 8 nucleotides agree with TRBD2. Per germline, CDR1 SQVTM and CDR2 ANQGSEA. The CDR3 consists of 13 residues. CDR3 in amino acids: CSLLRGGTNELFF. The CDR3, as DNA: TGCAGCTTACTACGCGGGGGGACCAATGAGCTGTTCTTC.

In its sample, this clonotype was seen many times. The chain uses TRBV7-2 and TRBJ2-3, with 12 bases that match TRBD2. Germline V CDR1 and CDR2: SGHTA, FQGNSA. Trimming took 2 bases from V and 3 from J; bases not matched to a gene: 6. The CDR3 sequence is 17 residues long. The CDR3 sequence is CASSLTPSGGATDTQYF. The DNA for the CDR3 is TGTGCCAGCAGCTTAACTCCTAGCGGGGGGGCGACAGATACGCAGTATTTT.

This clonotype was observed at least ten times. V is TRBV6-6 and J is TRBJ2-1; TRBD2 matches at 8 bases. V trimming: 11 bases; J trimming: 7 bases; junction bases outside the gene matches: 13. CDR3 size: 14 residues. The germline CDR1 and CDR2 sequences are MNHNY and SVGAGI (reference sequence). In nucleotides, the CDR3 is TGTGCCTCCCGGGGGATAGCGGGGATGAATGAGCAGTTCTTC. Amino acids: CASRGIAGMNEQFF.

The chain joins TRBV18 to TRBJ1-6, with 9 bases fitting TRBD1. The ends lost 2 bases at V and 10 bases at J; junction bases unmatched: 12. Per the germline V gene, CDR1 is KGHSH and CDR2 is LQKENI. This CDR3 has 17 residues. The chain's CDR3 is CASSPAGRGTGHSPLHF. The CDR3, as DNA: TGTGCCAGCTCACCAGCCGGCCGGGGGACAGGGCACTCACCCCTCCACTTT.

The CDR3 spells CASSLVGVNSYEQYF. The DNA for the CDR3 is TGTGCCAGCAGCTTGGTCGGGGTCAACTCCTACGAGCAGTACTTC. The rearrangement links TRBV5-5 to TRBJ2-7; possibly TRBD2 for D (5 bases). The CDR3 is made up of 15 amino acids. Trimming removed 0 bases at V and 0 bases at J, with 10 bases between. The germline CDR1 and CDR2 sequences are SGHKS and YYEKEE (reference sequence).

This chain connects TRBV7-9 to TRBJ2-3; possibly TRBD1 or TRBD2 for D (7 bases each). With 5 bases removed from V and 0 bases from J, the gap between germline ends came to 15 bases. Germline values: CDR1 SEHNR, CDR2 FQNEAQ (reference sequence). CDR3 length equals 16 residues. The CDR3 bases are TGTGCCAGCAGCCTACGCAGGGGGGGAAGCACAGATACGCAGTATTTT. Translated, it gives CASSLRRGGSTDTQYF.

This clonotype has more than one count but fewer than ten. J is TRBJ1-5 and V is TRBV20-1, with D perhaps matching TRBD1 (5 bases). The CDR3 extends over 16 amino acids. V dropped 7 bases and J dropped 7 bases, with 26 bases sitting between them. Germline V gene data show CDR1 as DFQATT and CDR2 as SNEGSKA (reference sequence). The CDR3 sequence is CSVTIPGGTGGQPQHF. The CDR3 region has the DNA TGCAGTGTTACAATACCAGGTGGGACCGGTGGACAGCCCCAGCATTTT.

The chain recombines TRBV7-6 with TRBJ2-3; D might be TRBD2 (6 bases). The germline CDR1 and CDR2 sequences are SGHVS and FNYEAQ. The V gene lost 1 base and the J gene lost 0 bases, with 11 bases spanning the gap. This CDR3 comprises 16 residues. CDR3: CASSLGGESSTDTQYF. In DNA, the CDR3 is TGTGCCAGCAGCTTAGGCGGGGAATCAAGCACAGATACGCAGTATTTT.

This clonotype showed up many times. The chain is built from TRBV2 and TRBJ2-1, with 9 bases matching TRBD2. The J segment lost 8 bases and the V segment lost 8 bases, leaving 7 bases of the junction unmatched. CDR1 is SNHLY and CDR2 is FYNNEI in the germline V gene. The CDR3 runs 13 residues. This CDR3 reads CASEGGGADEQFF. The CDR3 DNA sequence: TGTGCCAGCGAAGGCGGGGGGGCCGATGAGCAGTTCTTC. Drawing the rest from reference TRBV2 and TRBJ2-1, the complete variable domain is EPEVTQTPSHQVTQMGQEVILRCVPISNHLYFYWYRQILGQKVEFLVSFYNNEISEKSEIFDDQFSVERPDGSNFTLKIRSTKLEDSAMYFCASEGGGADEQFFGPGTRLTVL.

Ten or more counts support this clonotype. The chain employs TRBV28 and TRBJ2-2; D remains unclear. The CDR3 is 13 amino acids. V was cut by 11 bases and J by 1 base, with 11 bases left in between. The germline V gene encodes CDR1 MDHEN and CDR2 SYDVKM. CDR3 coding DNA: TGTGCCGCCAAGACACTGAACACCGGGGAGCTGTTTTTT. Amino acids: CAAKTLNTGELFF. The complete variable domain, with remaining parts taken from reference TRBV28 and TRBJ2-2, reads DVKVTQSSRYLVKRTGEKVFLECVQDMDHENMFWYRQDPGLGLRLIYFSYDVKMKEKGDIPEGYSVSREKKERFSLILESASTNQTSMYLCAAKTLNTGELFFGEGSRLTVL.

This clonotype has just a few counts. The V gene is TRBV10-3, the J gene TRBJ1-2; 7 positions match TRBD1. Trimming at V came to 4 bases and at J to 7 bases, leaving 15 bases not matched to a gene. This CDR3 spans 16 amino acids. Germline V gene data show CDR1 as ENHRY and CDR2 as SYGVKD. This CDR3 is CAISVPGGTEGGGYTF. The DNA for the CDR3 is TGTGCCATCAGTGTCCCCGGTGGGACAGAAGGGGGTGGCTACACCTTC.

The rearrangement joins TRBV28 to TRBJ2-3; D possibly corresponds to TRBD2 (5 bases). Trimming cost V 2 bases and J 1 base, with 16 bases left between them. The CDR3 extends over 17 amino acids. Germline lookup yields CDR1 MDHEN and CDR2 SYDVKM. This CDR3 is CASSLRGGGRRTDTQYF. In DNA, the CDR3 is TGTGCCAGCAGTTTACGAGGAGGAGGAAGACGCACAGATACGCAGTATTTT.

This clonotype was recorded at least ten times. The chain links TRBV6-1 to TRBJ1-2; the D gene is possibly TRBD1 (5 bases). The V and J ends lost 7 bases and 3 bases respectively, with 12 bases between them. The CDR3 covers 13 residues. In germline, CDR1 is MNHNS, CDR2 SASEGT. The CDR3 DNA reads as TGTGCCAGCAAGGCAGGGCAATACTATGGCTACACCTTC. This gives the protein CASKAGQYYGYTF.

This clonotype was recorded at least ten times. V gene TRBV10-1 combines with J gene TRBJ1-5; 8 nucleotides align to TRBD1. This CDR3 region has 15 residues. V gave up 6 bases and J gave up 2 bases; unmatched junction bases: 6. Germline loops: CDR1 WNHNN, CDR2 SYGVQD (reference sequence). The DNA of the CDR3 is TGCGCCAGCAGAAGGACAGGGTGGGGCAATCAGCCCCAGCATTTT. Protein sequence: CASRRTGWGNQPQHF.

This clonotype came up many times. The rearrangement uses TRBV14 and TRBJ2-1; 8 bases are shared with TRBD2. Germline trimming cut 5 bases from V and 7 bases from J; bases unmatched to any gene: 13. Per germline, CDR1 SGHDN and CDR2 FVKESK. The CDR3 contains 16 residues. CDR3 DNA sequence: TGTGCCAGCAGCTTATACGGGGGGGCCAGTAGAAATGAGCAGTTCTTC. Translated: CASSLYGGASRNEQFF.

This clonotype was seen many times. The rearrangement uses TRBV28 and TRBJ2-5; tentative D call: TRBD1 (7 bases). This CDR3 is 14 amino acids long. Germline V gives CDR1 MDHEN, CDR2 SYDVKM. Trimming shortened V by 8 bases and J by 0 bases, and 13 bases separated the two germline ends. The CDR3 DNA is TGTGCCAGCGCCGCGGGACAGTACCAAGAGACCCAGTACTTC. This codes for CASAAGQYQETQYF.

The chain has TRBV28 and TRBJ1-4; no definite D call. The CDR3 is made up of 14 amino acids. Per the germline V gene, CDR1 is MDHEN and CDR2 is SYDVKM. Trimming pared 6 bases from V and 0 bases from J, leaving 8 bases between. CDR3 protein: CASSAETTNEKLFF. The CDR3 DNA reads as TGTGCCAGCAGCGCGGAAACAACTAATGAAAAACTGTTTTTT. The whole variable domain, filled in from reference TRBV28 and TRBJ1-4, reads DVKVTQSSRYLVKRTGEKVFLECVQDMDHENMFWYRQDPGLGLRLIYFSYDVKMKEKGDIPEGYSVSREKKERFSLILESASTNQTSMYLCASSAETTNEKLFFGSGTQLSVL.

This clonotype appeared a few times. V usage is TRBV10-2 and J usage is TRBJ2-7; D gene ambiguous. This CDR3 spans 15 amino acids. CDR1 WSHSY and CDR2 SAAADI come from the germline V gene. Trimming stripped 3 bases from V and 2 bases from J, with 14 bases between. The CDR3 DNA reads as TGCGCCAGCAGTGATGTCCTTCGGTCTCCCTACGAGCAGTACTTC. This encodes CASSDVLRSPYEQYF.

This clonotype has a handful of counts. This chain uses TRBV12-3 or TRBV12-4 with TRBJ2-1; D gene ambiguous. The length of the CDR3 is 15 residues. The V end lost 3 bases, the J end lost 5 bases, and 14 bases lay between the germline ends. Here the CDR3 reads CASSFSVPPHNEQFF. The CDR3 region has the DNA TGTGCCAGCAGTTTTTCGGTCCCACCTCACAATGAGCAGTTCTTC.

A few counts support this clonotype. The V call is TRBV20-1, the J call TRBJ1-6; TRBD1 aligns across 7 bases. This CDR3 contains 14 residues. With V trimmed by 3 bases and J by 3 bases, 2 bases remained unmatched. Germline V gene data show CDR1 as DFQATT and CDR2 as SNEGSKA (reference sequence). The CDR3 region has the DNA TGCAGTGCTAGGACAGGGAGCTATAATTCACCCCTCCACTTT. Translating it yields CSARTGSYNSPLHF.

There are a few counts of this clonotype. The chain links TRBV7-8 to TRBJ2-1; 8 bases agree with TRBD2. Germline trimming cut 1 base from V and 3 bases from J; bases unmatched to any gene: 5. The CDR3 loop spans 16 amino acids. Per the germline V gene, CDR1 is SGHVS and CDR2 is FQNEAQ. The CDR3 is CASSLGVAGIYNEQFF. CDR3 DNA sequence: TGTGCCAGCAGCTTAGGGGTAGCGGGGATCTACAATGAGCAGTTCTTC.

This clonotype has at least ten counts. V is TRBV15 and J is TRBJ2-3, with a possible D match to TRBD1 (6 bases). CDR3 size: 15 residues. V gave up 2 bases and J gave up 0 bases, with 9 bases separating them. CDR1 is LNHNV and CDR2 is YYDKDF in the germline V gene (reference sequence). Here the CDR3 DNA reads TGTGCCACCAGCAGACAGGGGCTCAGCACAGATACGCAGTATTTT. As protein: CATSRQGLSTDTQYF.